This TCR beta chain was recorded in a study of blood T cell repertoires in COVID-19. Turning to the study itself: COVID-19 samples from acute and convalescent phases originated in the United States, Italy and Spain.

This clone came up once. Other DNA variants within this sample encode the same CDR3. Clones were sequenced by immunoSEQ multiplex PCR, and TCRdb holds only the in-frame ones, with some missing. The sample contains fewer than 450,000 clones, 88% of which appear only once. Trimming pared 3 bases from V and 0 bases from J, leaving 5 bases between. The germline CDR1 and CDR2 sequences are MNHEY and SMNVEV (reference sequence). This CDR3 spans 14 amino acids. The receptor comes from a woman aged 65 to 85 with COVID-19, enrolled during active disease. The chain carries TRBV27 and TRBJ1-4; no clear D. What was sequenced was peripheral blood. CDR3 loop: CASSFTATNEKLFF. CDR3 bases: TGTGCCAGCAGTTTTACAGCAACTAATGAAAAACTGTTTTTT. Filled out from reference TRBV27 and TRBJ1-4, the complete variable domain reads EAQVTQNPRYLITVTGKKLTVTCSQNMNHEYMSWYRQDPGLGLRQIYYSMNVEVTDKGDVPEGYKVSRKEKRNFPLILESPSPNQTSLYFCASSFTATNEKLFFGSGTQLSVL.